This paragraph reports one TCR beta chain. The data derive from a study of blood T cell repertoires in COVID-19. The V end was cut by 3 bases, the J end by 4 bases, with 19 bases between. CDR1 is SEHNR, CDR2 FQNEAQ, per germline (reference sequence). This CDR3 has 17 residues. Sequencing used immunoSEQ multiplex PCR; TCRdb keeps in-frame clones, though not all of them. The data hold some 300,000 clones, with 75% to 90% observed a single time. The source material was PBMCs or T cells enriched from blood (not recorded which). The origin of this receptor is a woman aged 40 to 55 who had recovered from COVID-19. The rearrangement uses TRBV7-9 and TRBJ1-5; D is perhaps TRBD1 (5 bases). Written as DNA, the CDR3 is TGTGCCAGCAGCTTCCCCTCCCCGACAGCCGCGAATCAGCCCCAGCATTTT. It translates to CASSFPSPTAANQPQHF.